Presented here are 8 T cell receptor beta chains from one specimen sequenced in a study of T cells after yellow fever vaccination. TCRdb recomputed calls from the 5' RACE reads with MiXCR, one row per CDR3 protein. The table lists 150,000 or so distinct CDR3 sequences, 5.5% to 7.5% of them singletons. The sequences come from CD4+ T cells sorted from PBMCs, collected 4 to 5 days after the first yellow fever vaccination. The receptors were gathered from a man younger than 30 who received the YFV17D yellow fever vaccine.

Only a few counts were recorded for this clonotype. The chain recombines TRBV5-1 with TRBJ1-5, with a tentative D call TRBD1 (6 bases). The V and J ends lost 4 bases and 9 bases respectively, with 20 bases between them. The CDR3 is 15 residues long. Germline V CDR1 and CDR2: SGHRS, YFSETQ. In DNA, the CDR3 is TGCGCCAGCAGCCTCAACCCGGACAGTCACTCGCCCCAGCATTTT. It is translated as CASSLNPDSHSPQHF. Complete variable domain (other parts from reference TRBV5-1 and TRBJ1-5): KAGVTQTPRYLIKTRGQQVTLSCSPISGHRSVSWYQQTPGQGLQFLFEYFSETQRNKGNFPGRFSGRQFSNSRSEMNVSTLELGDSALYLCASSLNPDSHSPQHFGDGTRLSIL.

The sample holds many counts of this clonotype. The V call is TRBV4-3, the J call TRBJ2-4; D not resolved. The CDR3 length is 13 residues. Germline assignment: CDR1 LGHNA and CDR2 YSLEER. V dropped 5 bases and J dropped 7 bases, with 12 bases sitting between them. As DNA, the CDR3 is TGCGCCAGCAGCGGCGAAATAAGGAACATTCAGTACTTC. It codes for CASSGEIRNIQYF.

This clonotype was counted between two and nine times. The chain couples TRBV4-1 to TRBJ1-2; 7 bases fit TRBD1. J lost 7 bases, V lost 2 bases, and 10 bases had no gene match. The CDR3 sequence is 15 residues long. CDR1 MGHRA and CDR2 YSYEKL come from the germline V gene. The CDR3 sequence: CASSQLGGAYSGYTF. The DNA for the CDR3 is TGCGCCAGCAGCCAACTAGGGGGCGCATATTCTGGCTACACCTTC.

This chain connects TRBV6-2 or TRBV6-3 to TRBJ1-1; TRBD1 agrees at 9 bases. Germline V CDR1 and CDR2: MNHEY, SVGEGT. CDR3 length: 17 amino acids. Trimming took 2 bases from V and 3 from J; bases not matched to a gene: 10. This chain's CDR3 is CASSYSPGQGIDTEAFF. The CDR3, as DNA: TGTGCCAGCAGTTACAGCCCGGGACAGGGTATTGACACTGAAGCTTTCTTT.

This clonotype was detected only a few times. The CDR3 sequence is CSVGAGLSGANVLTF. The CDR3 nucleotides are TGCAGCGTTGGGGCAGGCCTCTCTGGGGCCAACGTCCTGACTTTC. This rearrangement joins TRBV29-1 to TRBJ2-6; D uncertain. The V end was cut by 4 bases, the J end by 0 bases, with 10 bases between. The CDR3 runs 15 residues. Germline assignment: CDR1 SQVTM and CDR2 ANQGSEA.

This clonotype has just a few counts. The chain couples TRBV4-3 to TRBJ1-2; D not resolved. Germline CDR1 is LGHNA and CDR2 is YSLEER. The V gene lost 0 bases and the J gene lost 2 bases, with 7 bases spanning the gap. The CDR3 loop spans 14 amino acids. The CDR3 sequence: CASSQDLDNYGYTF. In DNA, the CDR3 is TGCGCCAGCAGCCAAGATTTAGACAACTATGGCTACACCTTC.

There are a few counts of this clonotype. This chain links TRBV5-1 with TRBJ2-5; 7 positions match TRBD2. V lost 2 bases, J lost 2 bases, and 3 bases stayed unmatched. This CDR3 has 14 residues. Germline V CDR1 and CDR2: SGHRS, YFSETQ. The DNA of the CDR3 is TGCGCCAGCAGCTTCATCGGGGGGCAAGAGACCCAGTACTTC. This gives the protein CASSFIGGQETQYF.

The DNA for the CDR3 is TGTGCCAGCTCACCAATGTCGGGGGGAGATACGCAGTATTTT. Its protein product is CASSPMSGGDTQYF. The chain recombines TRBV18 with TRBJ2-3, with 7 bases that match TRBD2. The CDR3 totals 14 residues. CDR1 and CDR2 (germline): KGHSH, LQKENI. V trimming: 2 bases; J trimming: 5 bases; junction bases outside the gene matches: 4.